This paragraph covers one T cell receptor (beta chain) sequence. The sample originates from a study of human T cells and chemical hapten exposure. Regarding time point: patch test 3, about 24 weeks after DPC sensitization. This sample's treatment: therapeutic diphenylcyclopropenone sensitization with weekly scalp DPC. Total RNA was isolated from whole blood that had not been fractionated. TCRdb re-analysed the RACE reads in MiXCR, keeping a single row per CDR3 protein. The repertoire consists of under 50,000 distinct CDR3 sequences, with 12% occurring once and the leading ten covering about 2.5%. The ends were cut back, 3 bases at V and 0 bases at J, with 3 bases in the middle. Germline V gene sequence: CDR1 KGHSH, CDR2 LQKENI. The CDR3 runs to 14 residues.

This receptor was identified in a woman in her thirties or forties with alopecia areata. Some clones in this sample may be carry-over from other donors' samples. The sequencing here drew on whole blood, taken in connection with sensitization to the hapten diphenylcyclopropenone (DPC). The rearrangement uses TRBV18 and TRBJ2-6; no reliable D call. The CDR3 loop reads CASSPPSGANVLTF. In DNA, the CDR3 is TGTGCCAGCTCACCCCCCTCTGGGGCCAACGTCCTGACTTTC.